This TCR beta chain was profiled in a study of shared clonotypes between healthy human individuals. Researchers partitioned CD4+ cells into CD45RA+ naive and CD45RA-negative memory subsets. Sequencing was performed with immunoSEQ multiplex PCR; in TCRdb, only in-frame clones are kept and a portion is missing. The table has some 2,400,000 clones, about 94% seen once; the top ten hold roughly 0.13%. This CDR3 comprises 14 residues. Germline values: CDR1 MGHRA, CDR2 YSYEKL. The V end was cut by 0 bases, the J end by 5 bases, with 10 bases between. What was sequenced was naive CD4+ T cells sorted from blood. This sample's subset: CD45RA+ positively selected. This TCR was sampled from a man aged 18 to 29 in good health. The chain carries TRBV4-1 and TRBJ1-2; D remains ambiguous. CDR3 in DNA: TGCGCCAGCAGCCAAGAGTGGACGCTGTATGGCTACACCTTC. Encoded protein: CASSQEWTLYGYTF.